The text below deals with one TCR beta chain. The table came from immunoSEQ multiplex PCR; TCRdb's copy has only in-frame clones and leaves some out. Of over a million clones detected, more than 95% appear once; the ten largest clones hold 0.95% to 1.5%. The sample comes from a study of shared clonotypes between healthy human individuals. The specimen was naive CD4+ T cells sorted from blood. This sample's subset: CD45RA+ positively selected. The sequence came from a man younger than 40 in good health.

Written as DNA, the CDR3 is TGTGCCAGTAGTTCCGACTCAGGGGGAGCGGGAGTTATCCGCAATGAGCAGTTCTTC. Amino acid sequence: CASSSDSGGAGVIRNEQFF. V usage is TRBV19 and J usage is TRBJ2-1; possibly TRBD2 for D (8 bases). The germline gives CDR1 LNHDA, CDR2 SQIVND (reference sequence). The CDR3 is made up of 19 amino acids. V lost 5 bases to trimming and J lost 6 bases, with 29 bases between them. Supplemented by reference TRBV19 and TRBJ2-1, the full variable domain reads DGGITQSPKYLFRKEGQNVTLSCEQNLNHDAMYWYRQDPGQGLRLIYYSQIVNDFQKGDIAEGYSVSREKKESFPLTVTSAQKNPTAFYLCASSSDSGGAGVIRNEQFFGPGTRLTVL.